The TCR beta chain under discussion was sequenced for a study of early T cells in non-severe SARS-CoV-2 infection. Background on the study: Alpha and beta chains were unpaired, from unsorted whole-blood bulk RNA.

This CDR3 comprises 15 residues. The germline V gene encodes CDR1 SGHTA and CDR2 FQGNSA. With 1 base removed from V and 1 base from J, the gap between germline ends came to 10 bases. Individual cDNA molecules carried attached unique molecular identifiers. TCRdb itself ran the 5' RACE reads through MiXCR, one entry per CDR3 protein. Of nearly 90,000 distinct CDR3 sequences in the sample, 13% to 15% were seen once. Turning to this clonotype: The target antigen is unknown.

Study-wide results and limits: In VDJdb matching, anti-spike CD8 responses were favored while private and CD4 specificities went missing.

This receptor was identified in an adult who was a healthcare worker with PCR-confirmed SARS-CoV-2 infection or an uninfected control (not recorded which). The sequencing sample was made of whole blood. The J gene is TRBJ2-5, the V gene TRBV7-2; D unresolved. CDR3 nucleotides: TGTGCCAGCAGCTTAGGTGGCGAGCTCCAAGAGACCCAGTACTTC. Protein sequence: CASSLGGELQETQYF.